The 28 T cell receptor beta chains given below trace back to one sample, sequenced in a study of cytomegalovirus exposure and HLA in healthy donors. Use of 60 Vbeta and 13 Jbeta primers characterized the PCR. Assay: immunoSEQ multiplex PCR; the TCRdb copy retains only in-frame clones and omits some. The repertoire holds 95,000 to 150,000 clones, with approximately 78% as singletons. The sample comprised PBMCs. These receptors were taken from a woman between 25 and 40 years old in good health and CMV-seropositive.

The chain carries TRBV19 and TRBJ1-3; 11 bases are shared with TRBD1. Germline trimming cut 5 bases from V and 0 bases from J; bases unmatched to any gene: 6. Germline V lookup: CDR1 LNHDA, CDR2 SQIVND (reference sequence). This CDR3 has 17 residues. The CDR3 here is CASSAVGTGGSGNTIYF. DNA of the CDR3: TGTGCCAGTAGTGCCGTCGGGACAGGGGGCTCTGGAAACACCATATATTTT.

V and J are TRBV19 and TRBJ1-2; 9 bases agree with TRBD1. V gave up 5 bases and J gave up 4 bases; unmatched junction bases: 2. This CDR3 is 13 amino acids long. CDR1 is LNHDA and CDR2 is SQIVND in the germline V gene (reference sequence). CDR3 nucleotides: TGTGCCAGTAGTGGGGACAGGGCCTATGGCTACACCTTC. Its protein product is CASSGDRAYGYTF.

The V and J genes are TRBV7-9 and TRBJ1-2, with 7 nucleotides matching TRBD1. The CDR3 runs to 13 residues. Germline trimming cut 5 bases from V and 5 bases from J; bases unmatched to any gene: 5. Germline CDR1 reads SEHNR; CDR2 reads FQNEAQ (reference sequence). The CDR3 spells CASSRDSKYGYTF. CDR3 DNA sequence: TGTGCCAGCAGCCGGGACAGCAAGTATGGCTACACCTTC.

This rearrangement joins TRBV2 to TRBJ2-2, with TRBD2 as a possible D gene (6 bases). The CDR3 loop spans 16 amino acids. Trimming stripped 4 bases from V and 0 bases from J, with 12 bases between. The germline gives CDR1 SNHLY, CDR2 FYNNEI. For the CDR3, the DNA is TGTGCCAGCAGTGTGGGGGGAAAGGCGAACACCGGGGAGCTGTTTTTT. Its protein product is CASSVGGKANTGELFF.

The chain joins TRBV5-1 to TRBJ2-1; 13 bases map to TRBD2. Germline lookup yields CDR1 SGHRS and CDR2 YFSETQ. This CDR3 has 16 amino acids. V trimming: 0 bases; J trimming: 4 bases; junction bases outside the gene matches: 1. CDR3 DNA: TGCGCCAGCAGCTTGGGGACTAGCGGGGGATACAATGAGCAGTTCTTC. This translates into CASSLGTSGGYNEQFF.

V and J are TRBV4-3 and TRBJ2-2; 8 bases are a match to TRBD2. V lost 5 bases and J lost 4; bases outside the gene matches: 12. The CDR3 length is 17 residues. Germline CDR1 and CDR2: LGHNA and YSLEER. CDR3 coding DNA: TGCGCCAGCAGCGCGGCTCGTGGGCGGGGGGCCACCGGGGAGCTGTTTTTT. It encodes CASSAARGRGATGELFF.

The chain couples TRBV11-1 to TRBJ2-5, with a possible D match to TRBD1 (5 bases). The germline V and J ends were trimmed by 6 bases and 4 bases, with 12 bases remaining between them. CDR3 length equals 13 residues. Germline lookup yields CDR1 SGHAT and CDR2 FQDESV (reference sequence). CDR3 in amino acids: CASRLQGVETQYF. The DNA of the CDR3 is TGTGCCAGCAGACTTCAGGGTGTAGAGACCCAGTACTTC.

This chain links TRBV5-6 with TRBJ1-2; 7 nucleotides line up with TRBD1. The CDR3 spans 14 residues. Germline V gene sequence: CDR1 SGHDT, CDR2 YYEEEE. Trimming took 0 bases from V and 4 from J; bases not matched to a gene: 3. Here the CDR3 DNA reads TGTGCCAGCAGCTTGGCTAGGGGGCTCTATGGCTACACCTTC. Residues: CASSLARGLYGYTF.

CDR3 loop: CASAEGTTNYGYTF. CDR3 in DNA: TGTGCCAGCGCGGAAGGAACTACCAACTATGGCTACACCTTC. V is TRBV7-9 and J is TRBJ1-2; unclear D gene. Per germline, CDR1 SEHNR and CDR2 FQNEAQ (reference sequence). CDR3 length equals 14 residues. V was cut by 8 bases and J by 2 bases, with 15 bases left in between.

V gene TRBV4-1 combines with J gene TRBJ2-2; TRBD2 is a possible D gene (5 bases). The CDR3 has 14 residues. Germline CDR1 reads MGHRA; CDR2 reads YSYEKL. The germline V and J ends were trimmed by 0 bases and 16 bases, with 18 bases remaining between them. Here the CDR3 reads CASSQEVNTGKRFF. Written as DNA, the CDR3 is TGCGCCAGCAGCCAAGAGGTAAACACCGGGAAGCGGTTTTTT.

The CDR3: CASSYREGPYEQYF. The CDR3 DNA follows: TGTGCCAGCAGCTACAGGGAGGGACCCTACGAGCAGTACTTC. This chain uses TRBV6-5 with TRBJ2-7, with D maybe TRBD2 (7 bases). The germline V gene has CDR1 MNHEY and CDR2 SVGAGI. With 6 bases removed from V and 2 bases from J, the gap between germline ends came to 14 bases. The length of the CDR3 is 14 residues.

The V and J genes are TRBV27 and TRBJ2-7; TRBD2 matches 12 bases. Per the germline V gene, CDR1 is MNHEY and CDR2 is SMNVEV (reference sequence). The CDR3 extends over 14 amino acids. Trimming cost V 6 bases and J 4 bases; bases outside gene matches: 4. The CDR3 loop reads CASRRTSGVYEQYF. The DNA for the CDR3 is TGTGCCAGCAGACGGACTAGCGGGGTTTACGAGCAGTACTTC.

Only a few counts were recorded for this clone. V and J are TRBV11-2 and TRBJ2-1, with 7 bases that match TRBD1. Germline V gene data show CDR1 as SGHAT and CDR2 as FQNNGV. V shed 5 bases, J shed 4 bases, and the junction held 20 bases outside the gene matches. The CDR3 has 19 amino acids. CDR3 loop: CASSARQGTAEFRYNEQFF. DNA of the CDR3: TGTGCCAGCAGCGCAAGACAGGGCACGGCCGAATTCCGGTACAATGAGCAGTTCTTC.

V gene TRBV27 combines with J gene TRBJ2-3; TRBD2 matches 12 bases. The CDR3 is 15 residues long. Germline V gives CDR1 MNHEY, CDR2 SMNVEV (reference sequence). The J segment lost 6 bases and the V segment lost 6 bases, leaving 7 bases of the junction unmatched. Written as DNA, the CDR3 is TGTGCCAGCAGACCTAGCGGGGGGGCAGCGGATACGCAGTATTTT. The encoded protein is CASRPSGGAADTQYF.

CDR3: CASSPTGTGAGNTIYF. CDR3 nucleotide sequence: TGTGCCAGCTCACCTACCGGGACAGGGGCTGGAAACACCATATATTTT. The V call is TRBV18, the J call TRBJ1-3, with 10 bases that match TRBD1. This CDR3 has 16 amino acids. V gave up 3 bases and J gave up 2 bases; unmatched junction bases: 4. Per the germline V gene, CDR1 is KGHSH and CDR2 is LQKENI. Looking up the rest from reference TRBV18 and TRBJ1-3 gives the full variable domain: NAGVMQNPRHLVRRRGQEARLRCSPMKGHSHVYWYRQLPEEGLKFMVYLQKENIIDESGMPKERFSAEFPKEGPSILRIQQVVRGDSAAYFCASSPTGTGAGNTIYFGEGSWLTVV.

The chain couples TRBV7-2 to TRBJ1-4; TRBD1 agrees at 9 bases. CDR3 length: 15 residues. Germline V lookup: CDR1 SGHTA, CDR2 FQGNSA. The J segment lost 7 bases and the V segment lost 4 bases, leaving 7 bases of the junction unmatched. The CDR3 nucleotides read TGTGCCAGCAGCTCTACAGGGGGCGCACTTGAAAAACTGTTTTTT. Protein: CASSSTGGALEKLFF.

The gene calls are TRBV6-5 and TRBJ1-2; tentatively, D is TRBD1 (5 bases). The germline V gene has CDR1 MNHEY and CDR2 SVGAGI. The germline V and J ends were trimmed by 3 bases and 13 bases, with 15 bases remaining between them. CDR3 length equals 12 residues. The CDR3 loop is CASSYGEGLGTF. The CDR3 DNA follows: TGTGCCAGCAGTTATGGGGAGGGGTTGGGCACCTTC.

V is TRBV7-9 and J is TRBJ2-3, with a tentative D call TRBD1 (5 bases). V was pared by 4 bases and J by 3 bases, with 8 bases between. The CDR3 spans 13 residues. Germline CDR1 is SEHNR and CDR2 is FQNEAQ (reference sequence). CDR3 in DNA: TGTGCCAGCAGCTCGCAGGGAACAGATACGCAGTATTTT. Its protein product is CASSSQGTDTQYF.

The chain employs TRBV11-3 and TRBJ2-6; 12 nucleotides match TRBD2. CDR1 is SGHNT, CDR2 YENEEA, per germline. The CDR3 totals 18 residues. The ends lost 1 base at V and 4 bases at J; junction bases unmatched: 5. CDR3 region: CASSLGTSGVPGANVLTF. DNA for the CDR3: TGTGCCAGCAGCTTAGGGACTAGCGGGGTTCCCGGGGCCAACGTCCTGACTTTC.

In DNA, the CDR3 is TGTGCCAGCAGTGAGTCGGCCAGGGCTAACTATGGCTACACCTTC. Translating it yields CASSESARANYGYTF. This chain links TRBV6-1 with TRBJ1-2, with D possibly being TRBD1 (5 bases). Germline V lookup: CDR1 MNHNS, CDR2 SASEGT. This CDR3 comprises 15 residues. Trimming cost V 3 bases and J 0 bases, with 11 bases left between them.

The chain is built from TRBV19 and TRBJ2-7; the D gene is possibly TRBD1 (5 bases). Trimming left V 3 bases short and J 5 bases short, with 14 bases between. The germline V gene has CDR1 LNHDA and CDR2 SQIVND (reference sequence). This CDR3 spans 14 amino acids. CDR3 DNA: TGTGCCAGTAGTATTTTCTGGGGCTCTGACGAGCAGTACTTC. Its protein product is CASSIFWGSDEQYF.

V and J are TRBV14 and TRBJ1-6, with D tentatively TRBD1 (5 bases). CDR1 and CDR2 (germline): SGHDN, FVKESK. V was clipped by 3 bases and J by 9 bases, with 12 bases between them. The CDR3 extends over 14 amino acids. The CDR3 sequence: CASSHPREGSPLHF. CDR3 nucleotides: TGTGCCAGCAGCCACCCCAGGGAGGGTTCACCCCTCCACTTT.

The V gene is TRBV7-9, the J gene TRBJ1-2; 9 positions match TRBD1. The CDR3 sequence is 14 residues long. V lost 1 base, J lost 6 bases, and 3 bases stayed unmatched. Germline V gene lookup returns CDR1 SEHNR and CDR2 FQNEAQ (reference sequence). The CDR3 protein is CASSLVGTGNGYTF. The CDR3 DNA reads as TGTGCCAGCAGCTTAGTGGGGACAGGGAATGGCTACACCTTC.

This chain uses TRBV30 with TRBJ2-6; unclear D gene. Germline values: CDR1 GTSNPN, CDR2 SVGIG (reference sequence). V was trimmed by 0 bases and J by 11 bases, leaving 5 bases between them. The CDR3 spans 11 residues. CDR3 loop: CAWSVRDVLTF. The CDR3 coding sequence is TGTGCCTGGAGTGTTCGGGACGTCCTGACTTTC.

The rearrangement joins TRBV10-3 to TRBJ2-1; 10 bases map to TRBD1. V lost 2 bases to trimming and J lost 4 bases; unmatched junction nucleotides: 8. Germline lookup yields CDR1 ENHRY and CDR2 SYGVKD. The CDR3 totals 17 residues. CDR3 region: CAISENSLGQGYNEQFF. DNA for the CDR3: TGTGCCATCAGTGAGAATAGCTTGGGACAGGGGTACAATGAGCAGTTCTTC.

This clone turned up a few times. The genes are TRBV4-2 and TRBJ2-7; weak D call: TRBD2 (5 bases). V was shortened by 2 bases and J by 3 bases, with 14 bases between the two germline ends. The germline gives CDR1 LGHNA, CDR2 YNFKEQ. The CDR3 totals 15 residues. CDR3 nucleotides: TGTGCCAGCAGCCAAACCCTGTCCGAGGGCTACGAGCAGTACTTC. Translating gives CASSQTLSEGYEQYF.

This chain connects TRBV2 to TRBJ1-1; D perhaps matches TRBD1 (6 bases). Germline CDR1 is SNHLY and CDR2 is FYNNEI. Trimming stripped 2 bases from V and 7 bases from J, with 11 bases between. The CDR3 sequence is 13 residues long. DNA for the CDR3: TGTGCCAGCAGTGAAAGAGGGGGGGTTGAAGCTTTCTTT. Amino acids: CASSERGGVEAFF. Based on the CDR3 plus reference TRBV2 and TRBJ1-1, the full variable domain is EPEVTQTPSHQVTQMGQEVILRCVPISNHLYFYWYRQILGQKVEFLVSFYNNEISEKSEIFDDQFSVERPDGSNFTLKIRSTKLEDSAMYFCASSERGGVEAFFGQGTRLTVV.

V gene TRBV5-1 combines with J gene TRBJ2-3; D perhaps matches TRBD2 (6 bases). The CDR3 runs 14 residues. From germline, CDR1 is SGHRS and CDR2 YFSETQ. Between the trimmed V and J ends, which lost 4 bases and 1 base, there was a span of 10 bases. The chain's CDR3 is CASSPQRGTDTQYF. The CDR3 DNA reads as TGCGCCAGCAGCCCTCAGCGGGGCACAGATACGCAGTATTTT.